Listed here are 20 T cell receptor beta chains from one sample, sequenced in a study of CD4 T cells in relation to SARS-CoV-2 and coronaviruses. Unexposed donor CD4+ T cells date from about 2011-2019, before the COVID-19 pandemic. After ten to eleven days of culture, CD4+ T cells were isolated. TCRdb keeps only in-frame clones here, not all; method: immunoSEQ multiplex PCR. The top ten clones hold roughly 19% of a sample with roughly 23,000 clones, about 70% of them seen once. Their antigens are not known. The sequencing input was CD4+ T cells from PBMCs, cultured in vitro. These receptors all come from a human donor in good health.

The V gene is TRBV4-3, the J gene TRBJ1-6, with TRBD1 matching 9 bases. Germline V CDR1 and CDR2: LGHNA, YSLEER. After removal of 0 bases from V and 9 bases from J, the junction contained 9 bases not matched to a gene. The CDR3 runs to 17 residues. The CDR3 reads CASSQDQRTGASSPLHF. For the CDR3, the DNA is TGCGCCAGCAGCCAAGATCAACGGACAGGGGCCAGTTCACCCCTCCACTTT.

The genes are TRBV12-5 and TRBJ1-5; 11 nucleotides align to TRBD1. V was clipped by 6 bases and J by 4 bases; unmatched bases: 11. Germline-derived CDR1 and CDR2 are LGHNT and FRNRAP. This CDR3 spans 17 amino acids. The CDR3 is CASGTGTGGLTNQPQHF. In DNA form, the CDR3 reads TGTGCTAGTGGCACCGGGACAGGGGGACTCACGAATCAGCCCCAGCATTTT.

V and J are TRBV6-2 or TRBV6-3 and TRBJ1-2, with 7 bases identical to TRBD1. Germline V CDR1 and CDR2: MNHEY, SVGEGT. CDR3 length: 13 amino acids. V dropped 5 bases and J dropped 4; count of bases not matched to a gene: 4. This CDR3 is CASSGTAPYGYTF. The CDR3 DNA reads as TGTGCCAGCAGTGGGACAGCACCCTATGGCTACACCTTC.

The CDR3: CARQGQSGANVLTF. The CDR3 bases are TGCGCCAGACAGGGACAGTCTGGGGCCAACGTCCTGACTTTC. The V call is TRBV10-1, the J call TRBJ2-6, with 7 bases identical to TRBD1. Trimming took 9 bases from V and 1 from J; bases not matched to a gene: 3. Germline V gives CDR1 WNHNN, CDR2 SYGVQD (reference sequence). The CDR3 contains 14 residues.

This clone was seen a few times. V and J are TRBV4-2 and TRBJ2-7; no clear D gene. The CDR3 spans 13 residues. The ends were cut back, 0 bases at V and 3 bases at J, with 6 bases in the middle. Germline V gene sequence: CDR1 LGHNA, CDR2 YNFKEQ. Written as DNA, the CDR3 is TGTGCCAGCAGCCAAGATGGGTACTACGAGCAGTACTTC. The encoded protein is CASSQDGYYEQYF.

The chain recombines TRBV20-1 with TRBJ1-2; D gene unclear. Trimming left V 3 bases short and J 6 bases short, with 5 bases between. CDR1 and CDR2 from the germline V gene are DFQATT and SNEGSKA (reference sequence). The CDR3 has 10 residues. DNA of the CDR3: TGCAGTGCTAGTTCCCATGGCTACACCTTC. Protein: CSASSHGYTF.

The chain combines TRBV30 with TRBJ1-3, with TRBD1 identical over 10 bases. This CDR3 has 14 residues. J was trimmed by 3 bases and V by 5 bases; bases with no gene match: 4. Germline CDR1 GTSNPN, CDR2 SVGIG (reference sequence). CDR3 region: CAWVDRGFGNTIYF. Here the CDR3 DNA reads TGTGCCTGGGTGGACAGGGGGTTTGGAAACACCATATATTTT.

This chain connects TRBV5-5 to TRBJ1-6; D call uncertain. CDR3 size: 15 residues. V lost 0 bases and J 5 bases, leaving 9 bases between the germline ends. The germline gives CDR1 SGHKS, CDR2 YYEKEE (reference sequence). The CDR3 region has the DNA TGTGCCAGCAGCTTGGGCAGTCCCAATAATTCACCCCTCCACTTT. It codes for CASSLGSPNNSPLHF.

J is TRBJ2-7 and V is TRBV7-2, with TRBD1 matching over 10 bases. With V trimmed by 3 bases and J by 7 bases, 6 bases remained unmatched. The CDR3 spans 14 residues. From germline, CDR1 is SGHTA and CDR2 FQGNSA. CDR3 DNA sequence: TGTGCCAGCAGCTTGGACAGGGGGGTTGAGGAGCAGTACTTC. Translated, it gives CASSLDRGVEEQYF.

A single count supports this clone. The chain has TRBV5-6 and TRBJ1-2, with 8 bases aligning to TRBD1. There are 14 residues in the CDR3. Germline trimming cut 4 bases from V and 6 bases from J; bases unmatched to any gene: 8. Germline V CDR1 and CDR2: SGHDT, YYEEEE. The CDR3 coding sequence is TGTGCCAGCAGCCCAGGGGGCGGGTATAATGGCTACACCTTC. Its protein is CASSPGGGYNGYTF.

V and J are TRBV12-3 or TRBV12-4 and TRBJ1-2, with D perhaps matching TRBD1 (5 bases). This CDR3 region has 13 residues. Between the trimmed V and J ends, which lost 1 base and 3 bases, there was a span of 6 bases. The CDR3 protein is CASSLVGDYGYTF. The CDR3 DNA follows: TGTGCCAGCAGTTTAGTAGGGGACTATGGCTACACCTTC.

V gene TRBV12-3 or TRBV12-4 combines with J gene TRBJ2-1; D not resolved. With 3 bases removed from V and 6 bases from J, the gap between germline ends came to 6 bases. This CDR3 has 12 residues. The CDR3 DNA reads TGTGCCAGCAGTTTCATGGGCAATGAGCAGTTCTTC. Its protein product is CASSFMGNEQFF.

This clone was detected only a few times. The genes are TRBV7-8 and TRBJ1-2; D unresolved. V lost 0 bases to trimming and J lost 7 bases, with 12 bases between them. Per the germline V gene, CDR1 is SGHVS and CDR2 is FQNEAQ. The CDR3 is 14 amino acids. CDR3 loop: CASSLAVGDRGYTF. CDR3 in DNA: TGTGCCAGCAGCTTAGCGGTGGGTGATCGTGGCTACACCTTC. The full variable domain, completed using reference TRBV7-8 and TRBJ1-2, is GAGVSQSPRYKVAKRGQDVALRCDPISGHVSLFWYQQALGQGPEFLTYFQNEAQLDKSGLPSDRFFAERPEGSVSTLKIQRTQQEDSAVYLCASSLAVGDRGYTFGSGTRLTVV.

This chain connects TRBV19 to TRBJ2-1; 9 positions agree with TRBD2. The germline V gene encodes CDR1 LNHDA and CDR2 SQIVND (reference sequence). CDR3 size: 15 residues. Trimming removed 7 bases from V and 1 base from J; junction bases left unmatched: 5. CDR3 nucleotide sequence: TGTGCCAGTACCTCAGCGGGAGGTTCCTACAATGAGCAGTTCTTC. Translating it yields CASTSAGGSYNEQFF.

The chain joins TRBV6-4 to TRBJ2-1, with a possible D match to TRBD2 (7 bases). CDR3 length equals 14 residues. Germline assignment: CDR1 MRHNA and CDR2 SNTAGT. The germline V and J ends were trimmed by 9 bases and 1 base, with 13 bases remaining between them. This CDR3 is CAREGGESYNEQFF. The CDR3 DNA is TGTGCCAGGGAGGGGGGGGAATCCTACAATGAGCAGTTCTTC.

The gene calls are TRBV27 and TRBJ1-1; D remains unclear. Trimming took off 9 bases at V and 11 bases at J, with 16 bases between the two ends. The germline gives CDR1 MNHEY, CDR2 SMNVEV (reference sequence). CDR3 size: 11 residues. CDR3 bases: TGTGCCAGACCGGGCCCCATGGAGGCTTTCTTT. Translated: CARPGPMEAFF.

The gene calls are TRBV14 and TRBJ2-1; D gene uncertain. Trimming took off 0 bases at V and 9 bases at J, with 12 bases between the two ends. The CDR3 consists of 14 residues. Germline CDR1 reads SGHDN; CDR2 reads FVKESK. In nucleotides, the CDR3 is TGTGCCAGCAGCCAAGATACTCGATGGGGTGAGCAGTTCTTC. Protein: CASSQDTRWGEQFF.

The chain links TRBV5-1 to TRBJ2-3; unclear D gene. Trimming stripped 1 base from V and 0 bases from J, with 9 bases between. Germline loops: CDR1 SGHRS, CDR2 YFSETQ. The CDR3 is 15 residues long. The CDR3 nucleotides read TGCGCCAGCAGCTTGTCCCCAGAAAGCACAGATACGCAGTATTTT. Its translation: CASSLSPESTDTQYF.

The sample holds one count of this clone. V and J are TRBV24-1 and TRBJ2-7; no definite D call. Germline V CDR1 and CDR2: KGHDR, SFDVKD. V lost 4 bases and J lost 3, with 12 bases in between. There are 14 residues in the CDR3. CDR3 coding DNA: TGTGCCACCAGTGACGGGCCTCCAAACTACGAGCAGTACTTC. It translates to CATSDGPPNYEQYF.

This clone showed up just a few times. CDR3 region: CASSVEQGPYEQYF. CDR3 sequence (DNA): TGTGCCAGCAGCGTCGAACAGGGTCCCTACGAGCAGTACTTC. V is TRBV7-8 and J is TRBJ2-7, with TRBD1 as a possible D gene (6 bases). CDR1 and CDR2 (germline): SGHVS, FQNEAQ. CDR3 length: 14 residues. Trimming shortened V by 5 bases and J by 2 bases, and 13 bases separated the two germline ends.